Listed below are T cell receptor beta chains from one sample, sequenced in a study of regulatory T cells in long-lasting Graves disease. TCRdb reprocessed the multiplex PCR reads with MiXCR, giving one entry per CDR3 protein. The table records 300,000 to 500,000 distinct CDR3 sequences, about a fifth of them present only once. The source was peripheral blood mononuclear cells (PBMCs), collected when the disease was refractory, from a patient treated with antithyroid drugs. The receptors stem from a female donor with Graves disease. Each CDR3 is given with its conserved first and last residue. The D gene is left open where the match is weak. A clone size is listed for some rows: how often the clone was seen (once, few, many), or a class if it is expanded.

V gene	clone size	J gene	D gene	CDR3 DNA	CDR3 protein
TRBV4-3	few	TRBJ1-6	.	TGCGCCAGCAGCCAAGAGTCAGGGTCGAATTCACCCCTCCACTTT	CASSQESGSNSPLHF
TRBV5-8	few	TRBJ1-2	.	TGTGCCAGCAGCTGGGTGGGAGAGCCCTATGGCTACACCTTC	CASSWVGEPYGYTF
TRBV4-1	.	TRBJ1-1	.	TGCGCCAGCAGCCCTCTCCCCGCAGGAGGGGTGAACACTGAAGCTTTCTTT	CASSPLPAGGVNTEAFF
TRBV7-3	many	TRBJ2-5	.	TGTGCCAGCAGCTTAGATACCACTATACAAGAGACCCAGTACTTC	CASSLDTTIQETQYF
TRBV27	.	TRBJ2-7	.	TGTGCCAGCAGTTCCCAACAGGGTACTAGCTACGAGCAGTACTTC	CASSSQQGTSYEQYF
TRBV15	once	TRBJ2-4	.	TGTGCCACTGGGGCTGGAGCGGTTCAGTACTTC	CATGAGAVQYF
TRBV5-4	.	TRBJ1-3	.	TGTGCCAGCAGCTATCTGACACCAGGCTCTGGAAACACCATATATTTT	CASSYLTPGSGNTIYF
TRBV6-5	.	TRBJ2-7	TRBD2	TGTGCCAGCAGTTCACCGACTAGCGGGAACTACGAGCAGTACTTC	CASSSPTSGNYEQYF
TRBV6-1	few	TRBJ1-2	TRBD1	TGTGCCAGCAGCCGAACAAATGAGAGGGGGCTCCTCTATGGCTACACCTTC	CASSRTNERGLLYGYTF
TRBV6-2/TRBV6-3	few	TRBJ2-7	.	TGTGCCAGCAGTTCGGGAGCCCGCTACGAGCAGTACTTC	CASSSGARYEQYF
TRBV13	.	TRBJ2-5	TRBD2	TGTGCCAGCAGCGCAAAGCGGGAGGGCCGTGAGACCCAGTACTTC	CASSAKREGRETQYF
TRBV7-2	few	TRBJ1-1	.	TGTGCCAGCAGCTTAGATCTGGTTTCTGAAGCTTTCTTT	CASSLDLVSEAFF
TRBV11-1	.	TRBJ2-3	.	TGTGCCAGCAGCCCACAAGACACCCTTAGCACAGATACGCAGTATTTT	CASSPQDTLSTDTQYF
TRBV24-1	.	TRBJ2-3	.	TGTGCCACCAGTGAAGGGGGGAGCATGAGGGCGCAGTATTTT	CATSEGGSMRAQYF
TRBV10-2	few	TRBJ2-3	.	TGCGCCAGCAGTAAAGGGAGGACTCTGGTTGATACGCAGTATTTT	CASSKGRTLVDTQYF
TRBV7-8	many	TRBJ2-5	TRBD1	TGTGCCAGCAGCGAAATCGACAGGGCCGAGACCCAGTACTTC	CASSEIDRAETQYF
TRBV20-1	.	TRBJ1-2	.	TGCAGTGCTAGACAAGCCTGGGACCCCGACGGCTACACCTTC	CSARQAWDPDGYTF
TRBV19	.	TRBJ1-1	.	TGTGCCAGTAGTATGGTAGGTTCCCTCACTGAAGCTTTCTTT	CASSMVGSLTEAFF
TRBV2	many	TRBJ1-3	.	TGTGCCAGCAGACCTACGGTTGGATCCAGCGTTAACACCATATATTTT	CASRPTVGSSVNTIYF
TRBV7-9	.	TRBJ2-5	.	TGTGCCAGCAGCTCCCGAGGGCTGGGGGAGACCCAGTACTTC	CASSSRGLGETQYF
TRBV7-2	.	TRBJ2-5	.	TGTGCCAGCAGCTTGGGCTTGGGGGGCGGAGAGACCCAGTACTTC	CASSLGLGGGETQYF
TRBV10-3	few	TRBJ2-7	TRBD2	TGTGCCATCAAGGCGGGAGGGTCCTCCTACGAGCAGTACTTC	CAIKAGGSSYEQYF
TRBV28	once	TRBJ2-6	.	TGTGCCAGCAGTTTCCCGGGACAAACTGGGGCCAACGTCCTGACTTTC	CASSFPGQTGANVLTF
TRBV4-1	few	TRBJ2-5	TRBD2	TGCGCCAGCAGCCAAGACCCGGGACTAGCGGGACAAGAGACCCAGTACTTC	CASSQDPGLAGQETQYF
TRBV20-1	.	TRBJ2-7	TRBD2	TGCAGTGCTAGAGATCGAAGGGAGGGCCTCCACGAGCAGTACTTC	CSARDRREGLHEQYF
TRBV4-2	.	TRBJ2-7	TRBD1	TGTGCCAGCAGCCCTGCAACCGGGACAGCGCAAGTGGAGCAGTACTTC	CASSPATGTAQVEQYF
TRBV20-1	many	TRBJ2-4	TRBD2	TGCAGTGCTAGAGAAGCGGGATCAGCCAAAAACATTCAGTACTTC	CSAREAGSAKNIQYF
TRBV6-1	.	TRBJ1-4	.	TGTGCCAGCAGCTTGGACCAAACTAATGAAAAACTGTTTTTT	CASSLDQTNEKLFF
TRBV27	many	TRBJ1-6	TRBD1	TGTGCCAGCAGTGCGACAGGGCTGGGTTCACCCCTCCACTTT	CASSATGLGSPLHF
TRBV20-1	.	TRBJ2-1	TRBD2	TGCAATGCGAGCACTAGCGGGCTCTACAATGAGCAGTTCTTC	CNASTSGLYNEQFF
TRBV28	many	TRBJ1-5	TRBD1	TGTGCCAGCAGAAGATACACAGGGGCCTCCAATCAGCCCCAGCATTTT	CASRRYTGASNQPQHF
TRBV30	few	TRBJ1-1	TRBD1	TGTGCCTGGAGTGAACAGGGGACTGAAGCTTTCTTT	CAWSEQGTEAFF
TRBV20-1	once	TRBJ2-1	TRBD2	TGCAGTGCCTACGCTAGCGGGAGGCCTAATGAGCAGTTCTTC	CSAYASGRPNEQFF
TRBV5-6	.	TRBJ2-3	TRBD2	TGTGCCAGCAGCTTGGTACGCACTAGCGGGACCGTAAATTTT	CASSLVRTSGTVNF
TRBV6-1	.	TRBJ2-2	TRBD1	TGTGCCAGCAGCTCCGACAGGGGGAGTGCGAACACCGGGGAGCTGTTTTTT	CASSSDRGSANTGELFF
TRBV27	.	TRBJ2-7	TRBD1	TGTGCCAGCAGTTCCAGGGGGTCTGGGGAGCAGTACTTC	CASSSRGSGEQYF
TRBV12-3/TRBV12-4	many	TRBJ2-5	.	TGTGCCAGCAGTTACTACGAGACCCAGTACTTC	CASSYYETQYF
TRBV7-2	many	TRBJ2-7	.	TGTGCCAGCAGCTTATTAGGGTCCGAGCAGTACTTC	CASSLLGSEQYF
TRBV7-2	many	TRBJ2-7	TRBD2	TGTGCCAGCAGCTTACTAGCGGTCCTAGGGGAGCAGTACTTC	CASSLLAVLGEQYF
TRBV30	many	TRBJ1-5	.	TGTGCCTGGAGTGGCACATTCGATCAGCCCCAGCATTTT	CAWSGTFDQPQHF
TRBV28	many	TRBJ2-7	TRBD1	TGTGCCAGTGGACAGGGTCCCTACGAGCAGTACTTC	CASGQGPYEQYF
TRBV7-9	.	TRBJ2-7	.	TGTGCCAGCAGCTTAGACGACGGGAACCCCTACGAGCAGTACTTC	CASSLDDGNPYEQYF
TRBV28	.	TRBJ1-2	.	TGTGCCAGCAGTGGCGGGCAGTGGCAGTCCTATGGCTACACCTTC	CASSGGQWQSYGYTF
TRBV12-5	many	TRBJ1-1	.	TGTGCTAGTGGTTTGGACAGGGAAAACACTGAAGCTTTCTTT	CASGLDRENTEAFF
TRBV24-1	many	TRBJ2-7	.	TGTGCCACCAGTGACGCTGACTCTACCGAGCAGTACTTC	CATSDADSTEQYF